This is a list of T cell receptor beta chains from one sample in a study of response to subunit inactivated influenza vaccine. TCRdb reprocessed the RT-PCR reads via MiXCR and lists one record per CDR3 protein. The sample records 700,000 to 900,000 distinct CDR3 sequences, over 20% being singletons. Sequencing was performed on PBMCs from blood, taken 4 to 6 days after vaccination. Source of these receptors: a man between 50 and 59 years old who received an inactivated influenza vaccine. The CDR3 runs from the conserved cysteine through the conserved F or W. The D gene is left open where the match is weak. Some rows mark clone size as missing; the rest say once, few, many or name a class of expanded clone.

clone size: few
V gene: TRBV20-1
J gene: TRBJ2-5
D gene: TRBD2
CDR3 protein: CSASDLAGGIQETQYF
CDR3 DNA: TGCAGTGCGTCGGATCTAGCGGGGGGGATACAAGAGACCCAGTACTTC

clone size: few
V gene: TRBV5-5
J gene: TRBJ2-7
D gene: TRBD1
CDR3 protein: CASRWTGAYEQYF
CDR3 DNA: TGTGCCAGCAGGTGGACAGGGGCCTACGAGCAGTACTTC

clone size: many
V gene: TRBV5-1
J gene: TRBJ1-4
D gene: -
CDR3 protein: CASSLAGRGSTNEKLFF
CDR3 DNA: TGCGCCAGCAGCTTGGCCGGGAGGGGATCAACTAATGAAAAACTGTTTTTT

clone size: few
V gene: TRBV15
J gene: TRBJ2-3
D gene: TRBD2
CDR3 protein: CATRLAGWQWTQYF
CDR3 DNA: TGTGCCACCAGGCTAGCGGGATGGCAGTGGACGCAGTATTTT

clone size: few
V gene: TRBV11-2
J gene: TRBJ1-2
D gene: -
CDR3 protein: CASSVRGSNYGYTF
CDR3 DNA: TGTGCCAGCAGCGTTAGGGGTTCCAACTATGGCTACACCTTC

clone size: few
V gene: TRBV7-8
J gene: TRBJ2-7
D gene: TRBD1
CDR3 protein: CASSPLRDRSYEQYF
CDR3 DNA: TGTGCCAGCAGCCCCCTCCGGGACAGGTCCTACGAGCAGTACTTC

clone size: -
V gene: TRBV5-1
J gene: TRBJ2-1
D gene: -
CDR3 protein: CASSLVREGEQFF
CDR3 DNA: TGCGCCAGCAGCTTGGTAAGAGAAGGTGAGCAGTTCTTC

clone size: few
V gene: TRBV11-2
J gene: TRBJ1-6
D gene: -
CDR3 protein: CASSLVGRGPPLHF
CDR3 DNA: TGTGCCAGCAGCTTAGTTGGGCGCGGCCCACCCCTCCACTTT

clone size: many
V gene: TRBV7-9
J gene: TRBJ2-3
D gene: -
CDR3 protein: CASSLGGGVTDTQYF
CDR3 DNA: TGTGCCAGCAGCTTGGGTGGAGGGGTCACAGATACGCAGTATTTT

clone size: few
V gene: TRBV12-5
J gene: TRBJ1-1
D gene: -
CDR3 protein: CASGLNQYTEAFF
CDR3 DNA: TGTGCTAGTGGTTTGAACCAATACACTGAAGCTTTCTTT

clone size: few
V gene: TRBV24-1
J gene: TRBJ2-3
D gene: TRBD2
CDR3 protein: CATSDSGTRDLNTQYF
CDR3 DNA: TGTGCCACCAGTGATTCCGGGACTAGGGATTTGAATACGCAGTATTTT

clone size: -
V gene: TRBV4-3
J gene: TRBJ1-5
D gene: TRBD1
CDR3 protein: CASSINADRGRQPQHF
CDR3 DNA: TGCGCCAGCAGCATCAATGCGGACAGGGGGCGACAGCCCCAGCATTTT

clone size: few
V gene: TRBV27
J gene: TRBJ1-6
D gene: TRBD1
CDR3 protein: CASGMTGTANSPLHF
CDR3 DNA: TGTGCCAGCGGGATGACTGGGACAGCAAATTCACCCCTCCACTTT

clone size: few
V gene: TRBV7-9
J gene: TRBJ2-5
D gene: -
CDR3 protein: CASSLMGAGYQETQYF
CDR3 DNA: TGTGCCAGCAGCTTAATGGGGGCCGGGTACCAAGAGACCCAGTACTTC

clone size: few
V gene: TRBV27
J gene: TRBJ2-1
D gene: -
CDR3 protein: CASSLRQASPAYNEQFF
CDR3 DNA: TGTGCCAGCAGTTTACGGCAGGCCTCCCCGGCTTACAATGAGCAGTTCTTC

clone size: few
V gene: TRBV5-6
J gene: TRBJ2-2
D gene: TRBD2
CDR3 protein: CASSLRERGRAGELFF
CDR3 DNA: TGTGCCAGCAGCTTAAGAGAGCGCGGGAGGGCCGGGGAGCTGTTTTTT

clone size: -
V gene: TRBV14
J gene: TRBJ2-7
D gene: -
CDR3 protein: CASSQEFDNPSYEQYF
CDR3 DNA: TGTGCCAGCAGCCAAGAGTTCGACAACCCTTCCTACGAGCAGTACTTC

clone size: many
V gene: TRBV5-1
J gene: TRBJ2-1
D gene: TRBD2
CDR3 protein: CASSTGLAGGLTYNEQFF
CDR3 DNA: TGCGCCAGCAGCACGGGACTAGCGGGGGGACTCACCTACAATGAGCAGTTCTTC

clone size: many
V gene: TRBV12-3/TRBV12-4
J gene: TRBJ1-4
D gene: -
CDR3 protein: CASSLAVRTVTEKLFF
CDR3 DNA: TGTGCCAGCAGTTTAGCGGTCCGGACAGTTACTGAAAAACTGTTTTTT

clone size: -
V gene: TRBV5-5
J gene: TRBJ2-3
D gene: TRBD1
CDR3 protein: CASSLIPGTGPDTQYF
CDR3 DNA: TGTGCCAGCAGCCTAATACCCGGGACAGGGCCAGATACGCAGTATTTT

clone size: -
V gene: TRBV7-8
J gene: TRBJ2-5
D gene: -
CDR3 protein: CASSLSEGLLETQYF
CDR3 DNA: TGTGCCAGCAGCTTATCGGAGGGATTGTTGGAGACCCAGTACTTC

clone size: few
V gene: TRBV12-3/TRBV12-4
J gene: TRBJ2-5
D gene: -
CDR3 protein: CASSRADGETQYF
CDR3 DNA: TGTGCCAGCAGCCGGGCCGATGGGGAGACCCAGTACTTC

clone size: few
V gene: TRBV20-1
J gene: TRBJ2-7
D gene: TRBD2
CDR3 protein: CSASGVAGAWEQYF
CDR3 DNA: TGCAGTGCTAGTGGAGTAGCGGGAGCTTGGGAGCAGTACTTC

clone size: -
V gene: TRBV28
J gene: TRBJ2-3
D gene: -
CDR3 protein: CASKKGVAAPSTDTQYF
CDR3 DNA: TGTGCCAGCAAAAAGGGGGTAGCGGCCCCCAGCACAGATACGCAGTATTTT

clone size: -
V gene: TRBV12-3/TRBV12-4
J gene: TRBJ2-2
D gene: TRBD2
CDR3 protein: CASSRIAGGRPGELFF
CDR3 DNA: TGTGCCAGCAGTCGGATAGCGGGAGGGCGCCCCGGGGAGCTGTTTTTT

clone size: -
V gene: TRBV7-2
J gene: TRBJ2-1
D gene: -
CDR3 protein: CASSLVSGRNNEQFF
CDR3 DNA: TGTGCCAGCAGCTTAGTTTCCGGGAGAAACAATGAGCAGTTCTTC

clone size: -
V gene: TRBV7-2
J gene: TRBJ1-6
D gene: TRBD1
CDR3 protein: CASNQGQNNSPLHF
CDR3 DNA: TGTGCCAGCAACCAGGGACAGAATAATTCACCCCTCCACTTT

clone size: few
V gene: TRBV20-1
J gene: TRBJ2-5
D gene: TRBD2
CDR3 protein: CSAIRLAGDQETQYF
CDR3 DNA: TGCAGTGCTATTCGACTAGCGGGGGACCAAGAGACCCAGTACTTC

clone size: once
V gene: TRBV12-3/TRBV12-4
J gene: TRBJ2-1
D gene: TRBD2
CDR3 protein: CASSLLISGTYNEQFF
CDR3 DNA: TGTGCCAGCAGTTTACTCATCAGCGGGACCTACAATGAGCAGTTCTTC

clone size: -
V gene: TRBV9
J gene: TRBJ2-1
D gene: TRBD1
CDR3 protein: CASSVDNRGTYNEQFF
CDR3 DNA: TGTGCCAGCAGCGTAGATAACAGGGGAACCTACAATGAGCAGTTCTTC

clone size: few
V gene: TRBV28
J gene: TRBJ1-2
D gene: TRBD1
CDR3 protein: CASSLSLGGPTF
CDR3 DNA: TGTGCCAGCAGTTTATCATTAGGGGGCCCCACCTTC

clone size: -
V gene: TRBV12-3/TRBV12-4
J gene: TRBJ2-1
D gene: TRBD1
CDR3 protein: CAIPGQGPYNEQFF
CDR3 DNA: TGTGCCATCCCCGGACAGGGGCCCTACAATGAGCAGTTCTTC

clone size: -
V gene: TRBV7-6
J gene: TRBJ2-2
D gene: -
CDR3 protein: CASSPERSHSWGELFF
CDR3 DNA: TGTGCCAGCAGCCCAGAGCGGTCCCACTCTTGGGGGGAGCTGTTTTTT

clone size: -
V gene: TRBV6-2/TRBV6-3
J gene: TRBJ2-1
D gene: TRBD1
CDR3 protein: CASSETRDRGYNEQFF
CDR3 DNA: TGTGCCAGCAGCGAGACTAGGGACAGGGGTTACAATGAGCAGTTCTTC

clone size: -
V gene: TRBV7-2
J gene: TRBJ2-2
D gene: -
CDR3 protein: CASSLDVPNTGELFF
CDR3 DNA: TGTGCCAGCAGCTTAGACGTACCGAACACCGGGGAGCTGTTTTTT

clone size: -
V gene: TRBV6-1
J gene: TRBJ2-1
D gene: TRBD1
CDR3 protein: CASGDSAYNEQFF
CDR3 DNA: TGTGCCAGCGGGGACAGTGCCTACAATGAGCAGTTCTTC

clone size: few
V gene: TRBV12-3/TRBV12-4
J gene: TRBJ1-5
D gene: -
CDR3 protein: CASSQQVPNQPQHF
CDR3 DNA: TGTGCCAGCAGCCAACAGGTCCCCAATCAGCCCCAGCATTTT

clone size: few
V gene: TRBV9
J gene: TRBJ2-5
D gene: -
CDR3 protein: CASSPYGSGETQYF
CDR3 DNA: TGTGCCAGCAGCCCCTACGGGAGTGGAGAGACCCAGTACTTC

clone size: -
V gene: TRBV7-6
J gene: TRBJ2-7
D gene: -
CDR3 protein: CASSHMGHSNNYEQYF
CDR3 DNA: TGTGCCAGCAGCCACATGGGCCACTCCAACAACTACGAGCAGTACTTC

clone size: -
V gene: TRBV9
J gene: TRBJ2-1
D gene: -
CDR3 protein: CASSPQRGHRYNEQFF
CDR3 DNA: TGTGCCAGCAGCCCCCAGAGGGGACACCGCTACAATGAGCAGTTCTTC

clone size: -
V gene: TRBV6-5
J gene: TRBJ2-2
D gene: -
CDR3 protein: CASSYSYRGSGNTGELFF
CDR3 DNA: TGTGCCAGCAGTTACTCGTATAGGGGCAGCGGAAACACCGGGGAGCTGTTTTTT

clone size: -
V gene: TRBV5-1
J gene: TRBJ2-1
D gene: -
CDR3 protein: CASSLSTSSYNEQFF
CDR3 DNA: TGCGCCAGCAGCTTATCAACGAGCTCCTACAATGAGCAGTTCTTC

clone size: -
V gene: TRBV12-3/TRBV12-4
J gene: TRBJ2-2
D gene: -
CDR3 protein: CASRLYGTRTNTGELFF
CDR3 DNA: TGTGCCAGCCGTTTATACGGGACACGCACGAACACCGGGGAGCTGTTTTTT

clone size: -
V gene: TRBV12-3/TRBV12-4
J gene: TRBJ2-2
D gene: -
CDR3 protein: CASSLVLGGELFF
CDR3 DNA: TGTGCCAGCAGTTTAGTCCTCGGGGGGGAGCTGTTTTTT

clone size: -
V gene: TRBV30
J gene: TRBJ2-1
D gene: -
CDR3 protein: CAWRYSYNEQFF
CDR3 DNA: TGTGCCTGGAGGTACTCCTACAATGAGCAGTTCTTC

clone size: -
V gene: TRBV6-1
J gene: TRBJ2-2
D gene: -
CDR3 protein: CASSDRSLNTGELFF
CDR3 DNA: TGTGCCAGCAGTGACAGGTCCCTGAACACCGGGGAGCTGTTTTTT

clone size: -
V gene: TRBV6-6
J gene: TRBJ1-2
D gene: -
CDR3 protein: CASSRDPYGYTF
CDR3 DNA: TGTGCCAGCAGTCGGGACCCGTATGGCTACACCTTC

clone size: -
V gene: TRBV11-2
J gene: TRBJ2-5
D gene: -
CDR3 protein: CASSFLEETQYF
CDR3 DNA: TGTGCCAGCAGCTTTTTGGAAGAGACCCAGTACTTC

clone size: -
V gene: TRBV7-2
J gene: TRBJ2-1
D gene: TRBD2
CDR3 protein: CASSLTSGRLNEQFF
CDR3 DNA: TGTGCCAGCAGCCTTACTAGCGGGAGGCTAAATGAGCAGTTCTTC

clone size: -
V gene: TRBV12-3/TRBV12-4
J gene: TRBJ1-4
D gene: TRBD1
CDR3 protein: CASSRDSSNEKLFF
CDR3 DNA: TGTGCCAGCAGTAGGGACAGTTCCAATGAAAAACTGTTTTTT

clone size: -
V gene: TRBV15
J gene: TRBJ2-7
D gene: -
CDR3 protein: CATSNGVLPYEQYF
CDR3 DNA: TGTGCCACCAGCAATGGGGTCCTTCCCTACGAGCAGTACTTC

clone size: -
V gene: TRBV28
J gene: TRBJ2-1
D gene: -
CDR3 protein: CASREDEYNEQFF
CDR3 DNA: TGTGCCAGCAGAGAGGACGAGTACAATGAGCAGTTCTTC

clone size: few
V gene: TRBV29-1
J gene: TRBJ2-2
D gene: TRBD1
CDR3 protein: CSVVYRGHTGELFF
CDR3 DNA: TGCAGCGTTGTGTACAGGGGGCATACCGGGGAGCTGTTTTTT

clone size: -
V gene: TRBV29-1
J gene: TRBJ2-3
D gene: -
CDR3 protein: CSVEDWRVGLDTQYF
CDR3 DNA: TGCAGCGTTGAAGATTGGCGGGTTGGCCTAGATACGCAGTATTTT

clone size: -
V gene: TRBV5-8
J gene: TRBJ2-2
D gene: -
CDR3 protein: CASSSLHRNTGELFF
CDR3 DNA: TGTGCCAGCAGCTCACTTCATAGGAACACCGGGGAGCTGTTTTTT

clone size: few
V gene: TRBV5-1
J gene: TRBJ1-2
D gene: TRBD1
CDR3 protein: CASSRTGEEGYGYTF
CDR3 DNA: TGCGCCAGCTCAAGAACAGGGGAGGAGGGCTATGGCTACACCTTC

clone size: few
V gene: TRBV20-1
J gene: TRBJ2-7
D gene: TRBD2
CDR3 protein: CSALPLTSGMIAYEQYF
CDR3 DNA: TGCAGTGCCCTCCCGCTAACTAGCGGGATGATTGCCTACGAGCAGTACTTC

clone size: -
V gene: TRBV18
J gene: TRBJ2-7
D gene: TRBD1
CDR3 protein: CASSPTAGTGAYEQYF
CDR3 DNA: TGTGCCAGCTCACCAACAGCCGGGACAGGCGCCTACGAGCAGTACTTC